This T cell receptor beta chain came from a study of naive and memory T cell subsets (dated by TCRdb to 2017 to 2019). For the study in its entirety: The figure summarizing the skin biopsy and whole blood samples listed roughly ten blood donors, 7 tuberculin skin test biopsies and 3 saline control biopsies. Skin biopsies were collected from tuberculin skin test sites or from saline-injected control sites and were processed for RNA extraction as previously described. PCR2 was typically a SYBR Green qPCR stopped at a set threshold; low-input samples could instead use end-point PCR (approximately 6 cycles).

Library creation used UMI-ligation and nested PCR. The ligated cDNA was amplified in four rounds of PCR with nested alpha and beta constant region primers together with the SP2 primer. For the blood and skin samples, reverse transcription of TCR RNA was done with SuperScript IV along with alpha and beta constant region primers. T4 RNA ligase 1 was used to ligate an oligonucleotide containing the Illumina SP2 primer and a UMI to the 3' end of the cDNA. The 12-nucleotide UMI consisted of two random hexamers with an eight-base spacer between the hexamers to prevent hairpin formation. From the second PCR onward, the TCR alpha and beta chain libraries were handled separately, and dual indexing was used for multiplexing. After pooling, the indexed libraries were analyzed by capillary electrophoresis and sequenced on either an Illumina MiSeq or NextSeq. Libraries were spiked with PhiX DNA at roughly 5-7.5% so that base diversity was increased and cluster recognition was improved. Per the authors' processing: UMIs were extracted from read 2 by Demultiplexor and combined with the TCR sequence from read 1, and reads were split according to sample indices. V and J genes and V-J junctions were identified by Decombinator, which gave every TCR a five-part identifier that included V and J deletions. Collapsinator used UMIs to correct sequencing errors and PCR amplification heterogeneity, producing a UMI-based abundance for each TCR. CDR3Translator turned identifiers into nucleotide sequence, translated the nucleotide sequence into amino acids, and pulled out CDR3 regions based on terminal motifs. After normalization to the amount of input RNA, error-corrected alpha and beta TCR counts from blood and skin were compared. In TCRdb, the public reads were trimmed at Q25 with fastp and aligned with MiXCR, with productive beta chains retained. Rows are combined by CDR3 protein, so each entry shows the most common genes and DNA. TCRdb's processing, not the study's, gives the V and J calls here. For this sample there are around 31,000 distinct CDR3 sequences; approximately 6.7% appear just once. About 3.1% of the sample rests with the top ten.

V is trimmed back by 0 bases and J by 7 bases, and the junction contains 0 bases that no gene match accounts for. The CDR3 covers 13 residues, taking in both the cysteine and the phenylalanine. The only DNA kept is the CDR3, 39 bases in frame from the first base. From a lookup of the germline V gene, CDR1 and CDR2 are SGHDT and YYEEEE. Results the study describes overall, beyond this receptor: The RNA-based method was acknowledged to be potentially sensitive to changes in TCR transcripts with T cell activation and differentiation. The larger number of TCRs at tuberculin skin test sites was interpreted as T cell infiltration of a delayed type IV hypersensitivity reaction. Both types of skin biopsy reportedly yielded TCR sequences, though far more TCRs came from tuberculin skin test sites. The paper did not give details on skin biopsy collection and RNA processing but referred to earlier studies for those details.

This sample's treatment or condition label indicates: skin biopsy from PPD injection site in Mantoux-positive individual. Using 3' ligation of a UMI-containing oligonucleotide to TCR cDNA, the study laid out a robust and sensitive protocol to amplify, sequence and analyze TCRs. Tuberculin skin test biopsies were obtained from sites injected with PPD in individuals who had a positive Mantoux test. Total RNA was treated with RQ1 DNase, without cell sorting, prior to reverse transcription, with an input of roughly 1 to 1000 ng being targeted. Skin biopsy and whole blood libraries were made to test pipeline robustness in samples where T cells form a minority population. This clonotype came up many times. Its antigen is currently not known. No base qualities exist here, and no much larger clone lies one base off it.

Sequenced here: skin, sampled from a tuberculin skin test site. This TCR was sampled from an adult in good health. This chain joins TRBV5-6 to TRBJ2-1; TRBD1 agrees with 8 junctional bases. The DNA sequence follows: TGTGCCAGCAGCTTGGGGACAGGGAATGAGCAGTTCTTC. This encodes CASSLGTGNEQFF.